These 24 T cell receptor beta chains share one sample of origin, sequenced in a study of regulatory T cells in long-lasting Graves disease. Time point reported: newly diagnosed GD, antithyroid drugs for less than 3 months. PBMCs were the source of the RNA used for TCR sequencing. Building the TCR beta libraries relied on iRepertoire HTBI primers, and CDR3 regions underwent Arm-PCR. TCRdb recomputed calls from the multiplex PCR reads with MiXCR, one row per CDR3 protein. The data hold 500,000 or so distinct CDR3 sequences, with 14% observed a single time. These records were also assigned to another study, of T cells in Graves' hyperthyroidism and ophthalmopathy.

Sequencing used peripheral blood mononuclear cells (PBMCs), obtained at new diagnosis, from a patient treated with antithyroid drugs. The source of these receptors is a woman between 50 and 59 years old with Graves disease.

The chain uses TRBV3-1 and TRBJ1-2, with TRBD1 matching 9 bases. This CDR3 has 14 residues. Germline CDR1 LGHDT, CDR2 YNNKEL (reference sequence). V lost 0 bases, J lost 8 bases, and 4 bases stayed unmatched. The CDR3 is CASSQDRGQGGYTF. CDR3 DNA sequence: TGTGCCAGCAGCCAAGACCGGGGACAGGGAGGCTACACCTTC.

There are many counts of this clonotype. The chain uses TRBV5-1 and TRBJ2-3; 13 bases fit TRBD2. The CDR3 loop spans 19 amino acids. The J segment lost 5 bases and the V segment lost 5 bases, leaving 17 bases of the junction unmatched. From germline, CDR1 is SGHRS and CDR2 YFSETQ. The CDR3 reads CASSRGLAGVRRSGDTQYF. CDR3 bases: TGCGCCAGCAGTCGTGGACTAGCGGGAGTGAGAAGGAGTGGAGATACGCAGTATTTT.

The V and J genes are TRBV4-1 and TRBJ2-2; 9 bases match TRBD2. Germline trimming cut 2 bases from V and 1 base from J; bases unmatched to any gene: 2. Germline V CDR1 and CDR2: MGHRA, YSYEKL. The CDR3 contains 16 residues. The CDR3 loop reads CASSQLLAGNTGELFF. CDR3 nucleotides: TGCGCCAGCAGCCAACTACTAGCGGGGAACACCGGGGAGCTGTTTTTT.

In this sample, this clonotype turned up a few times. The chain recombines TRBV19 with TRBJ1-1, with 8 positions matching TRBD1. The CDR3 runs 14 residues. The V and J ends lost 5 bases and 2 bases, in that order; junction bases with no gene match: 4. Looked up from germline, CDR1 is LNHDA and CDR2 is SQIVND (reference sequence). CDR3 in amino acids: CASSWDRSNTEAFF. CDR3 DNA sequence: TGTGCCAGTAGTTGGGACAGGAGCAACACTGAAGCTTTCTTT.

In this sample, this clonotype turned up a few times. The CDR3 DNA is TGCGCCAGCAGCGACCCCTTGCGAGCTGGACAAGAGACCCAGTACTTC. The encoded protein is CASSDPLRAGQETQYF. The chain carries TRBV5-1 and TRBJ2-5; D is unclear. This CDR3 comprises 16 residues. The germline gives CDR1 SGHRS, CDR2 YFSETQ. With 4 bases removed from V and 2 bases from J, the gap between germline ends came to 18 bases.

This clonotype has a count of ten or more. The chain employs TRBV3-1 and TRBJ2-1; possible D gene TRBD2, 5 bases. CDR1 LGHDT and CDR2 YNNKEL come from the germline V gene (reference sequence). V was trimmed by 3 bases and J by 1 base, leaving 13 bases between them. The CDR3 is made up of 16 amino acids. This CDR3 reads CASSHLLATSYNEQFF. The DNA for the CDR3 is TGTGCCAGCAGCCACCTGCTAGCAACTTCCTACAATGAGCAGTTCTTC.

In this sample, this clonotype turned up a few times. The chain is built from TRBV2 and TRBJ1-2; D is possibly TRBD1 (5 bases). The CDR3 has 14 residues. V was trimmed by 8 bases and J by 0 bases, leaving 13 bases between them. Germline V CDR1 and CDR2: SNHLY, FYNNEI. The CDR3 DNA follows: TGTGCCAGCTGTGTCGGGGGGGCTAACTATGGCTACACCTTC. Amino acid sequence: CASCVGGANYGYTF.

The chain is built from TRBV29-1 and TRBJ2-7; 8 bases agree with TRBD1. The CDR3 covers 14 residues. The V segment lost 3 bases and the J segment 5 bases; nucleotides outside the gene matches: 9. Per the germline V gene, CDR1 is SQVTM and CDR2 is ANQGSEA. The CDR3 loop is CSVDLTGGTDEQYF. The CDR3 DNA reads TGCAGCGTTGATTTAACAGGGGGTACGGACGAGCAGTACTTC.

This clonotype turned up a few times. J is TRBJ2-7 and V is TRBV19; TRBD1 matches 8 bases. Germline CDR1 LNHDA, CDR2 SQIVND (reference sequence). V dropped 7 bases and J dropped 7; count of bases not matched to a gene: 15. This CDR3 region has 15 residues. CDR3 residues: CASNVRTGSTGEQYF. The DNA for the CDR3 is TGTGCCAGTAACGTACGGACAGGGTCCACAGGGGAGCAGTACTTC.

The chain employs TRBV5-4 and TRBJ2-7; D may be TRBD1 or TRBD2 (5 bases each). The CDR3 is 16 residues long. Trimming took off 0 bases at V and 2 bases at J, with 15 bases between the two ends. CDR1 and CDR2 from the germline V gene are SGHNT and YYREEE (reference sequence). The CDR3 nucleotides read TGTGCCAGCAGCTTGGCGATGGGGACCGTCGCCTACGAGCAGTACTTC. It specifies CASSLAMGTVAYEQYF.

This clonotype was counted ten times or more. This chain links TRBV4-1 with TRBJ2-1, with 8 bases identical to TRBD1. V dropped 1 base and J dropped 5; count of bases not matched to a gene: 7. In germline, CDR1 is MGHRA, CDR2 YSYEKL. CDR3 size: 16 residues. DNA of the CDR3: TGCGCCAGCAGCCAAGCCTCAGGGGGCCTCAACAATGAGCAGTTCTTC. Protein sequence: CASSQASGGLNNEQFF.

J is TRBJ1-6 and V is TRBV5-1; tentatively, D is TRBD1 (6 bases). V lost 0 bases, J lost 4 bases, and 11 bases lay in between. CDR3 length: 16 residues. Germline V CDR1 and CDR2: SGHRS, YFSETQ. The CDR3 DNA follows: TGCGCCAGCAGCTTGGACGGACAGATATATAATTCACCCCTCCACTTT. This sequence encodes CASSLDGQIYNSPLHF.

As DNA, the CDR3 is TGTGCCAGCAGCGTCGAACCCGGGACAGGGTATGACGGGGAGCTGTTTTTT. Translated: CASSVEPGTGYDGELFF. This sequence joins TRBV9 and TRBJ2-2; TRBD1 matches 9 bases. The CDR3 consists of 17 residues. Trimming cost V 2 bases and J 7 bases; bases outside gene matches: 12. The germline gives CDR1 SGDLS, CDR2 YYNGEE.

This clonotype was detected only a few times. The gene calls are TRBV18 and TRBJ2-2; 7 nucleotides line up with TRBD1. After removal of 3 bases from V and 3 bases from J, the junction contained 4 bases not matched to a gene. The V gene's germline CDR1 is KGHSH and CDR2 LQKENI. The CDR3 has 15 amino acids. CDR3: CASSPTGLYTGELFF. As DNA, the CDR3 is TGTGCCAGCTCACCGACAGGGTTGTACACCGGGGAGCTGTTTTTT. Full variable domain (missing parts from reference TRBV18 and TRBJ2-2): NAGVMQNPRHLVRRRGQEARLRCSPMKGHSHVYWYRQLPEEGLKFMVYLQKENIIDESGMPKERFSAEFPKEGPSILRIQQVVRGDSAAYFCASSPTGLYTGELFFGEGSRLTVL.

In this sample, this clonotype turned up many times. V is TRBV18 and J is TRBJ2-1; 8 bases map to TRBD2. CDR1 is KGHSH, CDR2 LQKENI, per germline. CDR3 size: 14 residues. With 3 bases clipped from V and 4 bases from J, the junction kept 2 bases outside the gene matches. CDR3 nucleotides: TGTGCCAGCTCACCTTCTAGCGGGTACAATGAGCAGTTCTTC. This encodes CASSPSSGYNEQFF.

This clonotype showed up many times. The chain has TRBV28 and TRBJ2-7, with D possibly TRBD2 on 5 matching bases. In germline, CDR1 is MDHEN, CDR2 SYDVKM. The CDR3 spans 17 residues. V lost 2 bases to trimming and J lost 3 bases, with 20 bases between them. CDR3 in amino acids: CASSLVGGQAEDYEQYF. The CDR3 DNA follows: TGTGCCAGCAGTTTAGTCGGTGGGCAGGCGGAGGACTACGAGCAGTACTTC.

In its sample, this clonotype was seen many times. The J gene is TRBJ2-7, the V gene TRBV20-1; TRBD1 matches 7 bases. The CDR3 spans 15 residues. The trim removed 4 bases at V and 0 bases at J, leaving 9 bases unmatched. Germline-derived CDR1 and CDR2 are DFQATT and SNEGSKA (reference sequence). The CDR3 protein is CSATSSRTGSYEQYF. CDR3 in DNA: TGCAGTGCTACATCCTCGAGGACAGGCTCCTACGAGCAGTACTTC.

The sample holds a few counts of this clonotype. The chain employs TRBV6-5 and TRBJ2-1; 15 positions match TRBD2. CDR1 is MNHEY and CDR2 is SVGAGI in the germline V gene. The CDR3 covers 18 residues. Losses at the gene ends were 2 bases for V and 7 bases for J; bases not matched to a gene: 9. CDR3 in DNA: TGTGCCAGCAGTTACCGTGGGGGACTAGCGGGAGGAGGGAATGAGCAGTTCTTC. This translates into CASSYRGGLAGGGNEQFF.

This clonotype has at least ten counts. J is TRBJ2-7 and V is TRBV2; D perhaps matches TRBD1 (5 bases). The CDR3 contains 13 residues. The V gene lost 6 bases and the J gene lost 0 bases, with 9 bases spanning the gap. CDR1 is SNHLY and CDR2 is FYNNEI in the germline V gene. CDR3 loop: CASRGARSYEQYF. The CDR3 nucleotides read TGTGCCAGCAGAGGGGCACGCTCCTACGAGCAGTACTTC. Filled out from reference TRBV2 and TRBJ2-7, the complete variable domain reads EPEVTQTPSHQVTQMGQEVILRCVPISNHLYFYWYRQILGQKVEFLVSFYNNEISEKSEIFDDQFSVERPDGSNFTLKIRSTKLEDSAMYFCASRGARSYEQYFGPGTRLTVT.

As concerns this clonotype: Compared with germline, one end of the junction differs, possibly owing to a read error. The rearrangement links TRBV19 to TRBJ1-5; no clear D gene. Germline assignment: CDR1 LNHDA and CDR2 SQIVND (reference sequence). The CDR3 is 15 amino acids. As DNA, the CDR3 is TGTGCCAGTAGTATTGAGAGGCATTTGAATCAGCCCCGGCATTTT. The encoded protein is CASSIERHLNQPRHF.

This clonotype has a count of ten or more. The chain uses TRBV28 and TRBJ1-3, with 9 bases lining up with TRBD1. With 8 bases clipped from V and 3 bases from J, the junction kept 5 bases outside the gene matches. Germline CDR1 reads MDHEN; CDR2 reads SYDVKM. This CDR3 comprises 14 residues. CDR3 region: CASWGQGRGNTIYF. The CDR3 bases are TGTGCCAGCTGGGGACAGGGTCGTGGAAACACCATATATTTT.

This clonotype was counted only a few times. The gene calls are TRBV7-2 and TRBJ2-5; 10 bases match TRBD2. Germline values: CDR1 SGHTA, CDR2 FQGNSA. The CDR3 has 16 amino acids. The V gene end was trimmed by 2 bases and the J gene end by 7 bases; junction bases not matched to a gene: 10. CDR3 coding DNA: TGTGCCAGCAGCTTAACAGCGGGAGGGCCTGTTCGGACCCAGTACTTC. Translation gives CASSLTAGGPVRTQYF.

The chain employs TRBV7-2 and TRBJ1-4, with D possibly being TRBD1 (5 bases). The CDR3 has 14 amino acids. From germline, CDR1 is SGHTA and CDR2 FQGNSA. V lost 5 bases to trimming and J lost 3 bases, with 10 bases between them. The CDR3 reads CASSTTAANEKLFF. Here the CDR3 DNA reads TGTGCCAGCAGCACGACAGCTGCTAATGAAAAACTGTTTTTT.

The chain couples TRBV19 to TRBJ2-7; a possible D gene is TRBD1 (5 bases). From germline, CDR1 is LNHDA and CDR2 SQIVND (reference sequence). CDR3 length: 14 residues. V was shortened by 1 base and J by 0 bases, with 7 bases between the two germline ends. For the CDR3, the DNA is TGTGCCAGTAGTATAGCCAGGGCCTCCTACGAGCAGTACTTC. Its translation: CASSIARASYEQYF.